These 14 T cell receptor beta chains were sequenced from one sample in a study of blood T cell repertoires in COVID-19 (dated by TCRdb to the early 2020s). Library preparation employed the immunoSEQ multiplex PCR assay. The table was pulled from immuneACCESS by TCRdb, which kept in-frame rearrangements only. Such tables lose some clones; where checked, under half of the loss comes from unresolved V genes, and the rest has no known cause. Recorded for this sample are about 130,000 clones; roughly 80% of them occurred a single time. More than 5.5% of the sample lies in the top ten. Sample: peripheral blood. The receptor set was obtained from a man in his sixties with acute or convalescent COVID-19.

The chain has TRBV19 and TRBJ2-1; 11 bases align to TRBD2. CDR1 LNHDA and CDR2 SQIVND come from the germline V gene (reference sequence). J was trimmed by 5 bases and V by 6 bases; bases with no gene match: 9. The CDR3 is made up of 16 amino acids. For the CDR3, the DNA is TGTGCCAGTAGAAATCCGGGACTAGCGGCTAACAATGAGCAGTTCTTC. Its translation: CASRNPGLAANNEQFF. The full variable domain, in which reference TRBV19 and TRBJ2-1 provide the parts outside the CDR3, is DGGITQSPKYLFRKEGQNVTLSCEQNLNHDAMYWYRQDPGQGLRLIYYSQIVNDFQKGDIAEGYSVSREKKESFPLTVTSAQKNPTAFYLCASRNPGLAANNEQFFGPGTRLTVL.

V gene TRBV15 combines with J gene TRBJ2-1; a possible D gene is TRBD1 (6 bases). This CDR3 spans 13 amino acids. Germline-derived CDR1 and CDR2 are LNHNV and YYDKDF (reference sequence). V gave up 5 bases and J gave up 5 bases, with 10 bases separating them. The CDR3 here is CATSLGQNNEQFF. The CDR3 DNA reads TGTGCCACCAGCCTGGGACAAAACAATGAGCAGTTCTTC.

This clone appeared a few times. The gene calls are TRBV11-3 and TRBJ1-6; no clear D gene. V lost 2 bases to trimming and J lost 1 base, with 9 bases between them. In germline, CDR1 is SGHNT, CDR2 YENEEA. The CDR3 covers 16 residues. CDR3 sequence (DNA): TGTGCCAGCAGCTTATCAGATCGATCCTATAATTCACCCCTCCACTTT. Protein: CASSLSDRSYNSPLHF.

V and J are TRBV3-1 (or the pseudogene TRBV3-2) and TRBJ1-5; D is undetermined. Per the germline V gene, CDR1 is LGHDT and CDR2 is YNNKEL (reference sequence). V was pared by 0 bases and J by 9 bases, with 9 bases between. CDR3 length equals 13 residues. The DNA of the CDR3 is TGTGCCAGCAGCCAAGACCGACTGCGGCCCCAGCATTTT. This encodes CASSQDRLRPQHF.

Only a few counts were recorded for this clone. CDR3 loop: CASSKSFSGNTIYF. The CDR3 DNA reads TGTGCCAGCTCGAAGAGCTTCTCTGGAAACACCATATATTTT. V gene TRBV6-5 combines with J gene TRBJ1-3; D gene unclear. V lost 8 bases and J 0 bases, leaving 11 bases between the germline ends. Germline assignment: CDR1 MNHEY and CDR2 SVGAGI. CDR3 size: 14 residues.

The chain recombines TRBV6-4 with TRBJ2-3; D is possibly TRBD2 (5 bases). Deletions cut 0 bases from V and 2 bases from J, with 9 bases between. The germline gives CDR1 MRHNA, CDR2 SNTAGT. This CDR3 is built from 15 residues. The CDR3 loop is CASSDSGLNTDTQYF. The DNA for the CDR3 is TGTGCCAGCAGTGACTCAGGACTGAACACAGATACGCAGTATTTT.

The chain combines TRBV24-1 with TRBJ2-1; 9 nucleotides line up with TRBD1. Germline loops: CDR1 KGHDR, CDR2 SFDVKD. V shed 5 bases, J shed 5 bases, and the junction held 6 bases outside the gene matches. The CDR3 has 15 residues. The CDR3 is CATSVNRGRNNEQFF. CDR3 nucleotide sequence: TGTGCCACCAGTGTAAACAGGGGGCGAAACAATGAGCAGTTCTTC.

This rearrangement joins TRBV7-2 to TRBJ2-5, with D possibly TRBD1 on 6 matching bases. The V end lost 3 bases, the J end lost 3 bases, and 11 bases lay between the germline ends. This CDR3 spans 14 amino acids. Germline V gene lookup returns CDR1 SGHTA and CDR2 FQGNSA. CDR3 bases: TGTGCCAGCAGCTTGTATACAGGGAAAGAGACCCAGTACTTC. It is translated as CASSLYTGKETQYF.

The table lists this clone with a few counts. The chain carries TRBV10-3 and TRBJ2-7; the D gene is possibly TRBD2 (6 bases). With 4 bases removed from V and 7 bases from J, the gap between germline ends came to 14 bases. The CDR3 is made up of 13 amino acids. CDR1 is ENHRY and CDR2 is SYGVKD in the germline V gene. CDR3 sequence (DNA): TGTGCCATCAGTGTTCCACTCGGGGGAGAGCAGTACTTC. It codes for CAISVPLGGEQYF.

J is TRBJ1-6 and V is TRBV9, with 7 bases aligning to TRBD1. The CDR3 spans 15 residues. Germline loops: CDR1 SGDLS, CDR2 YYNGEE. Trimming cost V 2 bases and J 3 bases; bases outside gene matches: 2. The chain's CDR3 is CASSVGQVYNSPLHF. CDR3 DNA sequence: TGTGCCAGCAGCGTTGGACAGGTCTATAATTCACCCCTCCACTTT.

The chain links TRBV30 to TRBJ1-6; TRBD1 matches at 8 bases. This CDR3 region has 18 residues. Germline assignment: CDR1 GTSNPN and CDR2 SVGIG (reference sequence). V shed 4 bases and J 0 bases; nucleotides not matched to a gene: 11. The CDR3 region has the DNA TGTGCCTGGAACCCCGGACAGGGTAGCGGCTCCTATAATTCACCCCTCCACTTT. This sequence encodes CAWNPGQGSGSYNSPLHF.

The V gene is TRBV18, the J gene TRBJ2-5; a weak D match, TRBD2 (5 bases). The V gene's germline CDR1 is KGHSH and CDR2 LQKENI. V lost 3 bases and J 5 bases, leaving 13 bases between the germline ends. The CDR3 contains 14 residues. CDR3 residues: CASSPTEGEETQYF. The CDR3 coding sequence is TGTGCCAGCTCACCTACTGAGGGAGAGGAGACCCAGTACTTC.

V gene TRBV4-1 combines with J gene TRBJ2-3, with D possibly TRBD1 on 6 matching bases. There are 15 residues in the CDR3. Germline V gene data show CDR1 as MGHRA and CDR2 as YSYEKL. The V gene lost 0 bases and the J gene lost 8 bases, with 15 bases spanning the gap. CDR3 sequence (DNA): TGCGCCAGCAGCCAAGAAGCAGGGGCCGAACGTACGCAGTATTTT. It yields the protein CASSQEAGAERTQYF.

The gene calls are TRBV28 and TRBJ2-2; D is ambiguous. Per the germline V gene, CDR1 is MDHEN and CDR2 is SYDVKM. Trimming shortened V by 8 bases and J by 0 bases, and 7 bases separated the two germline ends. This CDR3 has 13 residues. CDR3 DNA: TGTGCCAGCCTGGCAGCGAACACCGGGGAGCTGTTTTTT. Its protein is CASLAANTGELFF.